This TCR beta chain was observed in a study of identical twins. Study results and limitations: High-abundance cord blood beta clonotypes had fewer insertions; memory repertoires showed none. An excess of low generation probability was shown by twin-shared out-of-frame alpha sequences.

Donors uniformly comprised healthy Caucasians. A universal primer site came from template switching; cDNA carried unique molecular identifiers. TCRdb ran MiXCR on the 5' RACE reads and lists one entry per CDR3 protein. The data hold just under 650,000 distinct CDR3 sequences, with just over 7% observed a single time. On this clonotype itself: Its matching antigen is unknown.

The CDR3 loop spans 14 amino acids. The ends were cut back, 1 base at V and 6 bases at J, with 12 bases in the middle. These same records also appear under a second study, on yellow fever vaccine responses in identical twins.

The clonotype comes from a woman between 18 and 30 years old in good health. The sample consisted of PBMCs. V and J are TRBV12-3 or TRBV12-4 and TRBJ1-1, with D possibly TRBD1 on 6 matching bases. The DNA for the CDR3 is TGTGCCAGCAGTTTAGGTTTACAGGGTTCTGAAGCTTTCTTT. Translated, it gives CASSLGLQGSEAFF.